The rows below give T cell receptor beta chains drawn from one sample of a study of technical replicates of blood from a handful of donors. Measured with immunoSEQ multiplex PCR; TCRdb has only the in-frame clones, and not every one. This sample has 75,000 to 100,000 clones, with around 94% found just once. Sequenced material: T cells isolated from PBMCs. These receptor sequences come from a human donor in good health. The CDR3 runs from the conserved cysteine through the conserved F or W. Fields, in order: D gene, clone size, V gene, J gene, CDR3 DNA, CDR3 protein. D genes are given only for firm matches. Clone size is shown for a subset of rows, as once, few, many or a class of expanded clone.

TRBD1	-	TRBV7-2	TRBJ1-5	TGTGCCAGCAGCTGGGGGACAGTTAATCAGCCCCAGCATTTT	CASSWGTVNQPQHF
-	once	TRBV30	TRBJ2-7	TGTGCCTGCGGGATATCCTACGAGCAGTACTTC	CACGISYEQYF
-	-	TRBV5-6	TRBJ2-7	TGTGCCAGCAGCTCTCCAGCGGTAAGCTCCTACGAGCAGTACTTC	CASSSPAVSSYEQYF
-	-	TRBV5-6	TRBJ2-5	TGTGCCAGCAGCAGACGCGGGATGTGGGAGACCCAGTACTTC	CASSRRGMWETQYF
-	-	TRBV7-8	TRBJ1-5	TGTGCCAGCAGCTTATCTGGGGCCTATCAGCCCCAGCATTTT	CASSLSGAYQPQHF
-	-	TRBV19	TRBJ2-1	TGTGCCAGTAGTATATATTCCGGGTACAACAATGAGCAGTTCTTC	CASSIYSGYNNEQFF
-	-	TRBV21-1	TRBJ1-5	TGTGCCAGCAGGGACAGGGGCGTTCGTAATCAGCCCCAGCATTTT	CASRDRGVRNQPQHF
TRBD1	-	TRBV7-9	TRBJ1-3	TGTGCCAGCAGCTGGACCAGGGGGCTAGCTGGAAACACCATATATTTT	CASSWTRGLAGNTIYF
TRBD2	once	TRBV19	TRBJ2-1	TGTGCCAGTAGTATATTACTGCGGGCGGGAGGTTTCGACAATGAGCAGTTCTTC	CASSILLRAGGFDNEQFF
TRBD2	-	TRBV6-1	TRBJ2-2	TGTGCCAGCAGTCCCGGGGGGGCCAGCACCGGGGAGCTGTTTTTT	CASSPGGASTGELFF
TRBD1	-	TRBV2	TRBJ2-2	TGTGCCAGCAGTGGTCGGACAGGGGGAGCCGGGGAGCTGTTTTTT	CASSGRTGGAGELFF
-	-	TRBV5-1	TRBJ2-3	TGCGCCAGCAGCTTGGCCGGGAGCACAGATACGCAGTATTTT	CASSLAGSTDTQYF
-	-	TRBV28	TRBJ2-2	TGTGCCAGCAGTTTGTCATCGATGGCCTTTCCGGGACAAGCCCGCACCGGGGAGCTGTTTTTT	CASSLSSMAFPGQARTGELFF
-	-	TRBV11-2	TRBJ2-7	TGTGCCAGCAGTCAACAGTTGGAGGTAGTCTACGAGCAGTACTTC	CASSQQLEVVYEQYF
TRBD1	-	TRBV6-4	TRBJ2-2	TGTGCCAGCAGTGACTCGAAGGGGGCAACGGGGGAGCTGTTTTTT	CASSDSKGATGELFF
-	once	TRBV27	TRBJ1-1	TGTGCCAGCAGTCCTCGGGGGTCTGAAGCTTTCTTT	CASSPRGSEAFF
-	-	TRBV27	TRBJ2-7	TGTGCCAGCAGTTTAGGTGGGGTTGACAGCTCCTACGAGCAGTACTTC	CASSLGGVDSSYEQYF
-	-	TRBV18	TRBJ1-5	TGTGCCAGCTCCGACAGCCAGGATCAGCCCCAGCATTTT	CASSDSQDQPQHF
-	-	TRBV11-2	TRBJ2-5	TGTGCCAGCAGGGCCAATCATAGCTATGGGGAGACCCAGTACTTC	CASRANHSYGETQYF
TRBD1	-	TRBV5-4	TRBJ1-2	TGTGCCAGCAGCGCCGGGACAGGGGGCGGAGGCTACACCTTC	CASSAGTGGGGYTF
TRBD2	-	TRBV14	TRBJ2-1	TGTGCCAGCAGCCTGTACCGAACTAGCGGGGGGGCCAATGAGCAGTTCTTC	CASSLYRTSGGANEQFF
-	-	TRBV11-2	TRBJ2-3	TGTGCCAGCAGCTTAGAAAGGGGCCAGCCTAGCACAGATACGCAGTATTTT	CASSLERGQPSTDTQYF
-	-	TRBV7-9	TRBJ1-5	TGTGCCAGCAGCTTAGGGGGGGTCCCAGGGCAGCCCCAGCATTTT	CASSLGGVPGQPQHF
TRBD1	-	TRBV11-1	TRBJ2-1	TGTGCCAGCAGCACAACGGACAGGGTACCCTACAATGAGCAGTTCTTC	CASSTTDRVPYNEQFF
-	-	TRBV6-5	TRBJ1-4	TGTGCCAGCAGTTACTCAGGGGAGGGTTTGCTGTTTTTT	CASSYSGEGLLFF
-	few	TRBV6-4	TRBJ1-1	TGTGCCAGCTCGCCAGGTGGCACTGAAGCTTTCTTT	CASSPGGTEAFF
-	-	TRBV18	TRBJ2-3	TGTGCCAGCTCACAACCCCAGGATTGGACAGATACGCAGTATTTT	CASSQPQDWTDTQYF
TRBD2	-	TRBV4-1	TRBJ2-2	TGCGCCAGCAGCCAAGGGCGGGAGTCCGGGGAGCTGTTTTTT	CASSQGRESGELFF
-	-	TRBV7-9	TRBJ1-2	TGTGCCAGCAGCTCAGCGACAGCCAACTATGGCTACACCTTC	CASSSATANYGYTF
TRBD1	-	TRBV27	TRBJ2-7	TGTGCCAGCAGTTTCCGGACAGGGGTCACCCACGAGCAGTACTTC	CASSFRTGVTHEQYF
-	-	TRBV7-2	TRBJ2-5	TGTGCCAGCAGCTTAGCGGGACAAAGCCAAGAGACCCAGTACTTC	CASSLAGQSQETQYF
-	once	TRBV27	TRBJ2-1	TGTGCCAGCAGTTCAGCAGGTGAGCAGTTCTTC	CASSSAGEQFF
TRBD2	-	TRBV5-1	TRBJ2-1	TGCGCCAGCAGCAGGAGCGGGGACCAGTACAATGAGCAGTTCTTC	CASSRSGDQYNEQFF
TRBD2	-	TRBV11-2	TRBJ2-3	TGTGCCAGCAGCTTAGAGTCTCGGACTAGCGGGAGTGCAAATACGCAGTATTTT	CASSLESRTSGSANTQYF
-	few	TRBV28	TRBJ1-1	TGTGCCAGCAGTATTCAGGGGCCTTCCACTGAAGCTTTCTTT	CASSIQGPSTEAFF
TRBD2	-	TRBV2	TRBJ2-1	TGTGCCAGCAGGGCCATAGCGGGGACTAGCGGCATCCACCAACTTTACAATGAGCAGTTCTTC	CASRAIAGTSGIHQLYNEQFF
TRBD1	-	TRBV6-6	TRBJ1-5	TGTGCCGGACCAACAGGGGTGAGGTATAGCAATCAGCCCCAGCATTTT	CAGPTGVRYSNQPQHF
TRBD2	-	TRBV6-5	TRBJ2-5	TGTGCCAGCAGTTACCGCGGACTAGTCGGAGAGACCCAGTACTTC	CASSYRGLVGETQYF
TRBD1	-	TRBV19	TRBJ2-7	TGTGCCAGTAGAGCTCGGGACAGGGGCTACGAGCAGTACTTC	CASRARDRGYEQYF
TRBD1	-	TRBV7-9	TRBJ2-7	TGTGCCAGCAGCTTTACAGGGGAAGGTGCGTCCTACGAGCAGTACTTC	CASSFTGEGASYEQYF
TRBD1	-	TRBV6-1	TRBJ1-5	TGTGCCAGTACACCGGGACAGGAGGTTCAGCCCCAGCATTTT	CASTPGQEVQPQHF
-	-	TRBV10-1	TRBJ2-3	TGCGCCAGCAGTGACCAGGGGGGACCCACGGATACGCAGTATTTT	CASSDQGGPTDTQYF
-	-	TRBV27	TRBJ1-5	TGTGCCAGCAGTTTATTTAGTGGTAGCAATCAGCCCCAGCATTTT	CASSLFSGSNQPQHF
-	-	TRBV9	TRBJ1-5	TGTGCCAGCAGCGTAGACTCGGACGGGACACTTTGGCCCCAGCATTTT	CASSVDSDGTLWPQHF
-	-	TRBV18	TRBJ2-1	TGTGCCAGCTCACTGGGTCCTAGGGGGAATGAGCAGTTCTTC	CASSLGPRGNEQFF